Listed below are T cell receptor beta chains from one sample, sequenced in a study of post-analysis software for immune sequencing data. TCRdb re-analysed the PCR reads in MiXCR, keeping a single row per CDR3 protein. The sample has hundreds of thousands of distinct CDR3 sequences; 25% to 30% are singletons. Sequencing was done on a sample of blood. These receptors all come from a girl under 18 with multiple sclerosis. The CDR3 runs from the conserved cysteine through the conserved F or W. Fields, in order: J gene, V gene, CDR3 protein.

TRBJ1-2,TRBV28,CASGGWYGYTF
TRBJ2-7,TRBV2,CASSEQEGSVVEQYF
TRBJ2-5,TRBV28,CASSLYQGQETQYF
TRBJ1-4,TRBV7-9,CASSIRDRINEKLFF
TRBJ1-1,TRBV20-1,CSATRDWGTEAFF
TRBJ1-2,TRBV29-1,CSVETRYGYTF
TRBJ1-2,TRBV7-2,CAGSATTGGTYGYTF
TRBJ2-1,TRBV2,CASNNRDRDNEQFF
TRBJ2-7,TRBV5-1,CASSLGAGTWEQYF
TRBJ1-1,TRBV5-1,CASSIGKMNTEAFF
TRBJ1-2,TRBV6-5,CASSDPGLPYGYTF
TRBJ2-3,TRBV7-2,CASSPASGRGADTQYF
TRBJ2-7,TRBV7-2,CASSPGTGRSYEQYF
TRBJ1-4,TRBV28,CASSFSREKLFF
TRBJ1-2,TRBV29-1,CSVEGAEGLGDYTF
TRBJ1-4,TRBV5-1,CASSHSAAGRREKLFF
TRBJ1-1,TRBV7-6,CASSLEGQGRTEAFF